A selection of T cell receptor beta chains follows, all from one sample in a study of cytomegalovirus exposure and HLA in healthy donors. Assay: immunoSEQ multiplex PCR; the TCRdb copy retains only in-frame clones and omits some. Of around 150,000 clones listed, around 75% are singletons. The specimen sequenced was PBMCs. These receptor sequences come from a middle-aged man in good health and CMV-seronegative. The CDR3 runs from the conserved cysteine through the conserved F or W. D genes are given only for firm matches. Part of the rows lack a size; the others show once, few, many or a class for expanded clones.

clone size: .
D gene: .
V gene: TRBV18
J gene: TRBJ1-1
CDR3 DNA: TGTGCCAGCTCACCAAGCAGGCTGAACACTGAAGCTTTCTTT
CDR3 protein: CASSPSRLNTEAFF

clone size: .
D gene: TRBD1
V gene: TRBV14
J gene: TRBJ1-1
CDR3 DNA: TGTGCCAGCAGCCCACAGGGGGCGAGTACTGAAGCTTTCTTT
CDR3 protein: CASSPQGASTEAFF

clone size: .
D gene: .
V gene: TRBV7-9
J gene: TRBJ1-1
CDR3 DNA: TGTGCCAGCGGACTGGAGAACACTGAAGCTTTCTTT
CDR3 protein: CASGLENTEAFF

clone size: .
D gene: TRBD1
V gene: TRBV6-6
J gene: TRBJ1-1
CDR3 DNA: TGTGCCAGCAGTTTTGAGGGGACAGGGAACACTGAAGCTTTCTTT
CDR3 protein: CASSFEGTGNTEAFF

clone size: .
D gene: TRBD1
V gene: TRBV29-1
J gene: TRBJ2-4
CDR3 DNA: TGCAGCGTCCTAGGGACAGGGGGAAACATTCAGTACTTC
CDR3 protein: CSVLGTGGNIQYF

clone size: once
D gene: TRBD1
V gene: TRBV5-6
J gene: TRBJ2-7
CDR3 DNA: TGTGCCAGCAGCCAATTCCGGGACAGTCTCTCCTACGAGCAGTACTTC
CDR3 protein: CASSQFRDSLSYEQYF

clone size: .
D gene: .
V gene: TRBV6-4
J gene: TRBJ1-5
CDR3 DNA: TGTGCCAGCAGTGCCCAAGGGGGGGACCAGCCCCAGCATTTT
CDR3 protein: CASSAQGGDQPQHF

clone size: .
D gene: TRBD1
V gene: TRBV6-5
J gene: TRBJ2-7
CDR3 DNA: TGTGCCAGCAGTTACACGATCCGGGACAGCCCCTACGAGCAGTACTTC
CDR3 protein: CASSYTIRDSPYEQYF

clone size: .
D gene: .
V gene: TRBV9
J gene: TRBJ1-1
CDR3 DNA: TGTGCCAGCAGCGTAGGGGGGGGCCGGGGCACTGAAGCTTTCTTT
CDR3 protein: CASSVGGGRGTEAFF

clone size: .
D gene: .
V gene: TRBV4-1
J gene: TRBJ2-3
CDR3 DNA: TGCGCCAGCAGCCAAGTGGGCCCAGATACGCAGTATTTT
CDR3 protein: CASSQVGPDTQYF

clone size: .
D gene: .
V gene: TRBV29-1
J gene: TRBJ1-1
CDR3 DNA: TGCAGCGTTGAAGTTGAACGGACTAAAGCTTTCTTT
CDR3 protein: CSVEVERTKAFF

clone size: .
D gene: TRBD1
V gene: TRBV10-1
J gene: TRBJ1-4
CDR3 DNA: TGCGCCAGCAGAGGCAGGACAGGGGGCTACGTCGGTGAAAAACTGTTTTTT
CDR3 protein: CASRGRTGGYVGEKLFF

clone size: .
D gene: TRBD2
V gene: TRBV5-1
J gene: TRBJ2-3
CDR3 DNA: TGCGCCAGCAAGGGACTAGCGGGAGGTGGAAGGGACACAGATACGCAGTATTTT
CDR3 protein: CASKGLAGGGRDTDTQYF

clone size: .
D gene: TRBD1
V gene: TRBV19
J gene: TRBJ1-5
CDR3 DNA: TGTGCCACCACAGGGGGACAAAGTAGCAATCAGCCCCAGCATTTT
CDR3 protein: CATTGGQSSNQPQHF

clone size: .
D gene: .
V gene: TRBV7-9
J gene: TRBJ2-3
CDR3 DNA: TGTGCCAGCAGCCTTACATCAGATACGCAGTATTTT
CDR3 protein: CASSLTSDTQYF

clone size: .
D gene: .
V gene: TRBV12-5
J gene: TRBJ2-1
CDR3 DNA: TGTGCTAGTGGTTTGGTAATCGGAGTTTCCTACAATGAGCAGTTCTTC
CDR3 protein: CASGLVIGVSYNEQFF

clone size: .
D gene: .
V gene: TRBV2
J gene: TRBJ1-4
CDR3 DNA: TGTGCCAGCAGTGGACAGGCCGCTGAAAAACTGTTTTTT
CDR3 protein: CASSGQAAEKLFF

clone size: .
D gene: TRBD1
V gene: TRBV19
J gene: TRBJ1-2
CDR3 DNA: TGTGCCAGTAGGGACAGGGTAATATCCGGCTACACCTTC
CDR3 protein: CASRDRVISGYTF

clone size: .
D gene: .
V gene: TRBV5-1
J gene: TRBJ2-5
CDR3 DNA: TGCGCCAGCAGCTTGGCCGAGTACCAAGAGACCCAGTACTTC
CDR3 protein: CASSLAEYQETQYF

clone size: .
D gene: .
V gene: TRBV5-4
J gene: TRBJ2-7
CDR3 DNA: TGTGCCAGCAGCTTGGAGGGGGTCGGGGTAGACGAGCAGTACTTC
CDR3 protein: CASSLEGVGVDEQYF

clone size: .
D gene: .
V gene: TRBV4-3
J gene: TRBJ2-7
CDR3 DNA: TGCGCCAGCAGCCAAAAGCAGGGCTACGAGCAGTACTTC
CDR3 protein: CASSQKQGYEQYF

clone size: few
D gene: TRBD2
V gene: TRBV7-2
J gene: TRBJ2-7
CDR3 DNA: TGTGCCAGCAGCCGCGGGACTAGCGGCTACGAGCAGTACTTC
CDR3 protein: CASSRGTSGYEQYF

clone size: .
D gene: .
V gene: TRBV18
J gene: TRBJ2-1
CDR3 DNA: TGTGCCAGCTCACCGCCTAATAGGGGATGGTTCTTC
CDR3 protein: CASSPPNRGWFF

clone size: .
D gene: .
V gene: TRBV28
J gene: TRBJ2-3
CDR3 DNA: TGTGCCAGCAGCCGACGCAGCGGAGCCAGCACAGATACGCAGTATTTT
CDR3 protein: CASSRRSGASTDTQYF

clone size: .
D gene: .
V gene: TRBV7-9
J gene: TRBJ2-7
CDR3 DNA: TGTGCCAGCAGCGAGAGGACACCCTACGAGCAGTACTTC
CDR3 protein: CASSERTPYEQYF

clone size: few
D gene: .
V gene: TRBV5-4
J gene: TRBJ2-3
CDR3 DNA: TGTGCCAGCAGCCAGCGTCAATATGGCCCAGATACGCAGTATTTT
CDR3 protein: CASSQRQYGPDTQYF

clone size: .
D gene: TRBD1
V gene: TRBV6-1
J gene: TRBJ2-3
CDR3 DNA: TGTGCCAGCATTCTACAGGGACAGGGGGCGGATACGCAGTATTTT
CDR3 protein: CASILQGQGADTQYF

clone size: .
D gene: .
V gene: TRBV19
J gene: TRBJ2-4
CDR3 DNA: TGTGCCAGTAGTCCCGAGTCTTGGAGGGGCGTGGGCATTCAGTACTTC
CDR3 protein: CASSPESWRGVGIQYF

clone size: .
D gene: TRBD1
V gene: TRBV6-6
J gene: TRBJ1-6
CDR3 DNA: TGTGCCAGCAGGCCGGGACAGGGATATTCACCCCTCCACTTT
CDR3 protein: CASRPGQGYSPLHF

clone size: .
D gene: .
V gene: TRBV5-8
J gene: TRBJ1-3
CDR3 DNA: TGTGCCAGCAGCTTGGGGGCTGGTCCCCCTGGAAACACCATATATTTT
CDR3 protein: CASSLGAGPPGNTIYF

clone size: .
D gene: .
V gene: TRBV29-1
J gene: TRBJ2-1
CDR3 DNA: TGCAGCGTTGTAGGGGGGGGGTATGAGCAGTTCTTC
CDR3 protein: CSVVGGGYEQFF

clone size: few
D gene: .
V gene: TRBV5-5
J gene: TRBJ1-1
CDR3 DNA: TGTGCCAGCAGCATTCGACAGCTTATGAACACTGAAGCTTTCTTT
CDR3 protein: CASSIRQLMNTEAFF

clone size: .
D gene: .
V gene: TRBV7-7
J gene: TRBJ2-6
CDR3 DNA: TGTGCCAGCAGCTTAATGGTCGGCTCTGGGGCCAACGTCCTGACTTTC
CDR3 protein: CASSLMVGSGANVLTF

clone size: once
D gene: .
V gene: TRBV10-3
J gene: TRBJ1-5
CDR3 DNA: TGTGCCATCAGTGATCAGGCACAGGGCAATCAGCCCCAGCATTTT
CDR3 protein: CAISDQAQGNQPQHF

clone size: few
D gene: .
V gene: TRBV19
J gene: TRBJ1-4
CDR3 DNA: TGTGCCAGTAGCCTTATTTCAACTAATGAAAAACTGTTTTTT
CDR3 protein: CASSLISTNEKLFF

clone size: .
D gene: TRBD1
V gene: TRBV29-1
J gene: TRBJ1-2
CDR3 DNA: TGCAGCGTGAGGACAGGGGGCATCTATGGCTACACCTTC
CDR3 protein: CSVRTGGIYGYTF

clone size: .
D gene: TRBD1
V gene: TRBV5-1
J gene: TRBJ2-1
CDR3 DNA: TGCGCCAGCAGCCCTGGACAGGGGGGGTACAATGAGCAGTTCTTC
CDR3 protein: CASSPGQGGYNEQFF

clone size: .
D gene: TRBD1
V gene: TRBV4-1
J gene: TRBJ2-7
CDR3 DNA: TGCGCCAGCAGCCAGCGACTCGGGACAGGGTCTCACGAGCAGTACTTC
CDR3 protein: CASSQRLGTGSHEQYF

clone size: .
D gene: .
V gene: TRBV5-1
J gene: TRBJ1-6
CDR3 DNA: TGCGCCAGCAGATTCTCCGGGATCGGACGAAATAATTCACCCCTCCACTTT
CDR3 protein: CASRFSGIGRNNSPLHF

clone size: .
D gene: TRBD2
V gene: TRBV10-3
J gene: TRBJ2-1
CDR3 DNA: TGTGCCATCAGCGTTTTACTAGCGGGAGGATACAATGAGCAGTTCTTC
CDR3 protein: CAISVLLAGGYNEQFF

clone size: few
D gene: .
V gene: TRBV6-6
J gene: TRBJ2-7
CDR3 DNA: TGTGCCAGCAGTCCTATGACAATTTCCTACGAGCAGTACTTC
CDR3 protein: CASSPMTISYEQYF

clone size: .
D gene: TRBD1
V gene: TRBV13
J gene: TRBJ1-2
CDR3 DNA: TGTGCCAGCAGCTTAGGTTTGGGACAGGCGAACTATGGCTACACCTTC
CDR3 protein: CASSLGLGQANYGYTF

clone size: few
D gene: .
V gene: TRBV2
J gene: TRBJ2-7
CDR3 DNA: TGTGCCAGCTTTGGTCAGGAGGGCCGCTACGAGCAGTACTTC
CDR3 protein: CASFGQEGRYEQYF

clone size: once
D gene: .
V gene: TRBV9
J gene: TRBJ1-1
CDR3 DNA: TGTGCCAGCAGCGTAGATGGCATACCGAACACTGAAGCTTTCTTT
CDR3 protein: CASSVDGIPNTEAFF

clone size: .
D gene: .
V gene: TRBV23-1
J gene: TRBJ1-2
CDR3 DNA: TGCGCCACCCTGATCAGACAAGCTAACTATGGCTACACCTTC
CDR3 protein: CATLIRQANYGYTF

clone size: few
D gene: .
V gene: TRBV4-1
J gene: TRBJ2-7
CDR3 DNA: TGCGCCAGCAGCCAAGTAGGAGGAATGGACGAGCAGTACTTC
CDR3 protein: CASSQVGGMDEQYF

clone size: .
D gene: TRBD1
V gene: TRBV30
J gene: TRBJ1-3
CDR3 DNA: TGTGCCTGGAGTCAGGGGGACGGAAACACCATATATTTT
CDR3 protein: CAWSQGDGNTIYF

clone size: .
D gene: TRBD2
V gene: TRBV7-2
J gene: TRBJ2-1
CDR3 DNA: TGTGCCAGCAGCCCGCTGTGGCTAGCGGGGGGGCTCAGGCAGTTCTTC
CDR3 protein: CASSPLWLAGGLRQFF

clone size: .
D gene: TRBD1
V gene: TRBV5-1
J gene: TRBJ1-4
CDR3 DNA: TGCGCCAGCAGCTTCGGGACAGGTGGAGAAAAACTGTTTTTT
CDR3 protein: CASSFGTGGEKLFF

clone size: .
D gene: TRBD1
V gene: TRBV4-3
J gene: TRBJ2-5
CDR3 DNA: TGCGCCAGCAGCCAAGAACCCCACATCCGAGGGGGCTTAGAGACCCAGTACTTC
CDR3 protein: CASSQEPHIRGGLETQYF

clone size: .
D gene: .
V gene: TRBV28
J gene: TRBJ2-5
CDR3 DNA: TGTGCCAGCAGTTTAGGTGGAATAGCCGCCCAAGAGACCCAGTACTTC
CDR3 protein: CASSLGGIAAQETQYF

clone size: .
D gene: .
V gene: TRBV6-5
J gene: TRBJ1-3
CDR3 DNA: TGTGCCAGCAGCCCCCGTGCAGGGGATGGAAACACCATATATTTT
CDR3 protein: CASSPRAGDGNTIYF

clone size: once
D gene: TRBD1
V gene: TRBV30
J gene: TRBJ1-2
CDR3 DNA: TGTGCCTGGACGAACGGACAGGGCAACTATGGCTACACCTTC
CDR3 protein: CAWTNGQGNYGYTF

clone size: .
D gene: .
V gene: TRBV9
J gene: TRBJ1-1
CDR3 DNA: TGTGCCAGCAGCGTAGCGGGGGGAGCTGAAGCTTTCTTT
CDR3 protein: CASSVAGGAEAFF

clone size: .
D gene: .
V gene: TRBV29-1
J gene: TRBJ2-3
CDR3 DNA: TGCAGCGCTCTAACAGGAGATACGCAGTATTTT
CDR3 protein: CSALTGDTQYF